Listed below are T cell receptor beta chains from one sample, sequenced in a study of shared clonotypes between healthy human individuals. Clones were read by immunoSEQ multiplex PCR, and TCRdb kept only the in-frame ones, dropping some. The sample has approximately 980,000 clones; over 75% are singletons. The material sequenced was memory CD4+ T cells sorted from blood. The receptors come from a man in his late teens or twenties in good health. Both conserved end residues are part of each CDR3. Each record gives: V gene, J gene, D gene, clone size, CDR3 DNA, CDR3 protein. A D gene is named only where the DNA matches it firmly. Size is stated for part of the rows, as once, few or many counts, or as a class when the clone is expanded.

TRBV7-2	TRBJ2-5	.	.	TGTGCCAGCAGCTTAGCGGGACTTCTGGTGGGGACCCAGTACTTC	CASSLAGLLVGTQYF
TRBV28	TRBJ1-5	.	.	TGTGCCAGCAGGCGGGGGGAGGAAAGCAATCAGCCCCAGCATTTT	CASRRGEESNQPQHF
TRBV7-2	TRBJ2-1	.	few	TGTGCCAGCAGCCCCCAAAGCGGAAAGACCTACAATGAGCAGTTCTTC	CASSPQSGKTYNEQFF
TRBV6-1	TRBJ1-4	.	.	TGTGCCAGCAAGACAGGCGTTAATGAAAAACTGTTTTTT	CASKTGVNEKLFF
TRBV11-2	TRBJ1-2	.	few	TGTGCCAGCAGCTCTGCTGGGCGGGGCGGCGGCTACACCTTC	CASSSAGRGGGYTF
TRBV2	TRBJ2-2	.	.	TGTGCCAGCAGTGAACTAACAGGTTACACCGGGGAGCTGTTTTTT	CASSELTGYTGELFF
TRBV2	TRBJ1-1	.	.	TGTGCCAGCAGTGAACGGGTCAGCCTACTGACTGAAGCTTTCTTT	CASSERVSLLTEAFF
TRBV30	TRBJ2-7	TRBD1	.	TGTGCCTGGCTGACAGGGCGCTACGAGCAGTACTTC	CAWLTGRYEQYF
TRBV29-1	TRBJ2-5	TRBD1	few	TGCAGCGCGGGACAGGGGTCGAAAGAGACCCAGTACTTC	CSAGQGSKETQYF
TRBV2	TRBJ2-3	TRBD2	once	TGTGCCAGCAGCCCAACGGGACTAGCAGGAGATACGCAGTATTTT	CASSPTGLAGDTQYF
TRBV19	TRBJ1-5	.	.	TGTGCCAGTAGTCCGAGAGATCAGCCCCAGCATTTT	CASSPRDQPQHF
TRBV2	TRBJ2-2	.	.	TGTGCCAGCGAGGAGGGGGGCACCGGGGAGCTGTTTTTT	CASEEGGTGELFF
TRBV2	TRBJ2-3	.	.	TGTGCCAGCAGCGTTAACTTGGGAGATACGCAGTATTTT	CASSVNLGDTQYF
TRBV2	TRBJ2-7	TRBD2	many	TGTGCCAGCAGCCGGGAGGGCGTTTACGAGCAGTACTTC	CASSREGVYEQYF
TRBV7-3	TRBJ1-5	.	.	TGTGCCAGCAGCTCCAGTCAGGGTTTGGGACGGAGAGACAATCAGCCCCAGCATTTT	CASSSSQGLGRRDNQPQHF
TRBV2	TRBJ2-3	.	.	TGTGCCAGCAGTGAGGGGAGCTCCACAGATACGCAGTATTTT	CASSEGSSTDTQYF
TRBV7-2	TRBJ2-7	.	.	TGTGCCAGCAGCTTAGAACCGGGACGCGAGCAGTACTTC	CASSLEPGREQYF
TRBV19	TRBJ1-2	.	.	TGTGCCAGTATAGGGAACAGAGGTGCTGGTGGCTACACCTTC	CASIGNRGAGGYTF
TRBV10-2	TRBJ1-5	TRBD1	.	TGCGCCAGCAGTGGACAGGGGAATGATCAGCCCCAGCATTTT	CASSGQGNDQPQHF
TRBV18	TRBJ2-5	TRBD2	.	TGTGCCAGCTCACCGATACTAGCGGGAACGGCAGAGACCCAGTACTTC	CASSPILAGTAETQYF
TRBV10-3	TRBJ1-2	TRBD1	many	TGTGCCATCAGTGGGAGCACAGGGGACTATGGCTACACCTTC	CAISGSTGDYGYTF
TRBV28	TRBJ1-5	.	.	TGTGCCAGCAGAACGGCGGACTATAGCAATCAGCCCCAGCATTTT	CASRTADYSNQPQHF
TRBV7-2	TRBJ2-5	.	.	TGTGCCAGCAGCTCTCGGTGGGCCCAAGAGACCCAGTACTTC	CASSSRWAQETQYF
TRBV7-8	TRBJ1-6	.	.	TGTGCCAGCAGGACCCCTAGATCACCCCTCCACTTT	CASRTPRSPLHF
TRBV11-2	TRBJ2-7	TRBD2	.	TGTGCCAGCAGCTTACTGACTAGCGGGAGCTACGAGCAGTACTTC	CASSLLTSGSYEQYF
TRBV21-1	TRBJ1-2	.	.	TGTGCCAGCAGGAACGGCTACACCTTC	CASRNGYTF
TRBV7-2	TRBJ1-4	TRBD1	.	TGTGCCAGCAGCTTAGACCCGGGACAGGGATCAAAGCTGTTTTTT	CASSLDPGQGSKLFF
TRBV25-1	TRBJ1-1	.	.	TGTGCCTCCAGTGCCCCCGGCGGACACACTGAAGCTTTCTTT	CASSAPGGHTEAFF
TRBV18	TRBJ1-1	TRBD1	once	TGTGCCAGCAGCTCAGGGGGCGGCTTGCCTGAAGCTTTCTTT	CASSSGGGLPEAFF
TRBV5-1	TRBJ1-5	.	.	TGCGCCAGCAGCTTGGCTGGGGGGCCTGGTCAGCCCCAGCATTTT	CASSLAGGPGQPQHF
TRBV6-1	TRBJ1-5	.	once	TGTGCCAGCAGAGACCGACAGATTAGCAATCAGCCCCAGCATTTT	CASRDRQISNQPQHF
TRBV21-1	TRBJ2-7	.	.	TGTGCCAGCAGCAAACCTGAGCGGGACGGGGCCTACGAGCAGTACTTC	CASSKPERDGAYEQYF
TRBV5-6	TRBJ2-5	.	.	TGTGCCAGCAGCCCCGGGACAATACTCCAAGAGACCCAGTACTTC	CASSPGTILQETQYF
TRBV30	TRBJ2-3	.	once	TGTGCCTGGGAGAGGGGGGCTCTAGAAGGAGATACGCAGTATTTT	CAWERGALEGDTQYF
TRBV6-5	TRBJ2-5	TRBD2	.	TGTGCCAGCCGCGTCGGGGGGGCAGGAGAGACCCAGTACTTC	CASRVGGAGETQYF
TRBV30	TRBJ2-7	TRBD1	.	TGTGCCTGGAACGCCCCGGGACAGGGCAACGAGCAGTACTTC	CAWNAPGQGNEQYF
TRBV29-1	TRBJ2-5	.	.	TGCAGCGTTGAGCTACACCTTGGGGAGACCCAGTACTTC	CSVELHLGETQYF
TRBV7-2	TRBJ2-3	.	.	TGTGCCAGCAGCCAAGCCGCTACCCAGTGGGATACGCAGTATTTT	CASSQAATQWDTQYF